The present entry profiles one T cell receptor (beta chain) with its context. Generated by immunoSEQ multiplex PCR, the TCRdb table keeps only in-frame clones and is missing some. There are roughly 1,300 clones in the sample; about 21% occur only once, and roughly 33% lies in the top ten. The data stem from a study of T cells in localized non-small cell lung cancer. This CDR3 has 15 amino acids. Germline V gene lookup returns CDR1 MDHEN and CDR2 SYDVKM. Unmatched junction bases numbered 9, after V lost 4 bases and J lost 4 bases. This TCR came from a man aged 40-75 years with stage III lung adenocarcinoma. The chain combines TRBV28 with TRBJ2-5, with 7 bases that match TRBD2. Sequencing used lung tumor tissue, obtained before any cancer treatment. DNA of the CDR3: TGTGCCAGCAGTTCGCCGACTAGCTCCGTAGAGACCCAGTACTTC. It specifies CASSSPTSSVETQYF. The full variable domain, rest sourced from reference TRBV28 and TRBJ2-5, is DVKVTQSSRYLVKRTGEKVFLECVQDMDHENMFWYRQDPGLGLRLIYFSYDVKMKEKGDIPEGYSVSREKKERFSLILESASTNQTSMYLCASSSPTSSVETQYFGPGTRLLVL.